The 32 T cell receptor beta chains below come from one sample, sequenced in a study of CD8 T cells in Susac syndrome. Reverse transcription of roughly 0.45 to 1 ug RNA was performed with random hexamers. TCRdb passed the immunoSEQ multiplex PCR reads through MiXCR, listing each CDR3 protein once. Altogether fewer than 150,000 distinct CDR3 sequences are present, 85% to 95% being singletons, with the ten largest covering roughly 0.2%. The sequencing sample was made of CD8+ T cells from PBMCs. These receptors all come from a human donor with Susac syndrome.

For the CDR3, the DNA is TGCGCCAGCAACATGGACGGGTCGGAGGAGACCCAGTACTTC. Encoded protein: CASNMDGSEETQYF. The chain employs TRBV5-1 and TRBJ2-5; D remains unclear. V was shortened by 6 bases and J by 5 bases, with 17 bases between the two germline ends. The CDR3 runs to 14 residues. The germline gives CDR1 SGHRS, CDR2 YFSETQ. The full variable domain, completed using reference TRBV5-1 and TRBJ2-5, is KAGVTQTPRYLIKTRGQQVTLSCSPISGHRSVSWYQQTPGQGLQFLFEYFSETQRNKGNFPGRFSGRQFSNSRSEMNVSTLELGDSALYLCASNMDGSEETQYFGPGTRLLVL.

The V call is TRBV4-1, the J call TRBJ2-3, with D maybe TRBD2 (6 bases). The germline V and J ends were trimmed by 1 base and 4 bases, with 18 bases remaining between them. Germline V gene sequence: CDR1 MGHRA, CDR2 YSYEKL. The CDR3 loop spans 17 amino acids. CDR3 protein: CASSQVEGGTGPDTQYF. The CDR3 DNA sequence: TGCGCCAGCAGCCAAGTCGAGGGCGGGACCGGACCAGATACGCAGTATTTT.

The chain is built from TRBV4-1 and TRBJ2-1; unclear D gene. This CDR3 is 13 amino acids long. The germline gives CDR1 MGHRA, CDR2 YSYEKL. The ends were cut back, 0 bases at V and 7 bases at J, with 7 bases in the middle. CDR3 sequence (DNA): TGCGCCAGCAGCCAAGATCTGAGGAATGAGCAGTTCTTC. Protein sequence: CASSQDLRNEQFF.

This clonotype was seen once. The chain links TRBV6-5 to TRBJ2-1; D possibly corresponds to TRBD2 (6 bases). Germline assignment: CDR1 MNHEY and CDR2 SVGAGI. V dropped 0 bases and J dropped 7 bases, with 28 bases sitting between them. There are 20 residues in the CDR3. CDR3 region: CASSYSMEGRPRDAPNEQFF. The CDR3, as DNA: TGTGCCAGCAGTTACTCGATGGAGGGCAGGCCGAGGGATGCCCCAAATGAGCAGTTCTTC.

The chain is built from TRBV3-1 and TRBJ2-5, with 12 bases that match TRBD2. Germline CDR1 LGHDT, CDR2 YNNKEL (reference sequence). V shed 0 bases and J 3 bases; nucleotides not matched to a gene: 5. There are 17 residues in the CDR3. The CDR3 sequence: CASSQEWTSGKEETQYF. CDR3 nucleotide sequence: TGTGCCAGCAGCCAAGAGTGGACTAGCGGGAAAGAAGAGACCCAGTACTTC.

The V call is TRBV9, the J call TRBJ2-7; 7 bases align to TRBD2. In germline, CDR1 is SGDLS, CDR2 YYNGEE. V was pared by 4 bases and J by 4 bases, with 8 bases of the junction left unmatched. CDR3 length: 14 residues. For the CDR3, the DNA is TGTGCCAGCAGCCAGGGAGGGCCTGGGTACGAGCAGTACTTC. Protein sequence: CASSQGGPGYEQYF.

This chain connects TRBV15 to TRBJ2-7; 10 nucleotides match TRBD1. Germline V gene lookup returns CDR1 LNHNV and CDR2 YYDKDF (reference sequence). The CDR3 is made up of 17 amino acids. Trimming cost V 3 bases and J 6 bases; bases outside gene matches: 14. The CDR3 reads CATSSPPGQGLSGEQYF. In DNA, the CDR3 is TGTGCCACCAGCAGCCCACCGGGACAGGGGCTCTCTGGCGAGCAGTACTTC.

The V call is TRBV7-8, the J call TRBJ1-1; D call uncertain. The germline V gene encodes CDR1 SGHVS and CDR2 FQNEAQ. The CDR3 extends over 13 amino acids. V was trimmed by 2 bases and J by 0 bases, leaving 4 bases between them. The CDR3 region has the DNA TGTGCCAGCAGCTTATATGTGAACACTGAAGCTTTCTTT. Translating it yields CASSLYVNTEAFF.

The chain carries TRBV30 and TRBJ2-1; 9 bases align to TRBD2. The V and J ends lost 3 bases and 3 bases, in that order; junction bases with no gene match: 9. This CDR3 spans 16 amino acids. The germline V gene encodes CDR1 GTSNPN and CDR2 SVGIG (reference sequence). CDR3 sequence: CAWSRMTSGYYNEQFF. In nucleotides, the CDR3 is TGTGCCTGGAGCAGAATGACTAGCGGATACTACAATGAGCAGTTCTTC.

The chain employs TRBV24-1 and TRBJ2-7; 10 bases agree with TRBD2. In germline, CDR1 is KGHDR, CDR2 SFDVKD. The CDR3 is 14 amino acids. J gave up 3 bases and V 9 bases, and 7 bases lay outside the gene matches. CDR3 DNA: TGTGCCACCCCCCCTAGCGGGAGCGACTACGAGCAGTACTTC. Amino acids: CATPPSGSDYEQYF.

The chain links TRBV27 to TRBJ2-1, with D perhaps TRBD1 (5 bases). The CDR3 covers 15 residues. CDR1 MNHEY and CDR2 SMNVEV come from the germline V gene (reference sequence). V was pared by 5 bases and J by 7 bases, with 18 bases between. CDR3 in DNA: TGTGCCAGCAGTCTACTGTCCGACAGCCCAAATGAGCAGTTCTTC. It codes for CASSLLSDSPNEQFF.

Written as DNA, the CDR3 is TGCGCCAGCGCAGCAAGTTACGAGCAGTACTTC. Translating gives CASAASYEQYF. This rearrangement joins TRBV5-1 to TRBJ2-7; D unresolved. The germline gives CDR1 SGHRS, CDR2 YFSETQ. The germline V and J ends were trimmed by 7 bases and 4 bases, with 9 bases remaining between them. The CDR3 totals 11 residues.

This chain links TRBV14 with TRBJ2-5; 7 positions match TRBD1. The germline V gene encodes CDR1 SGHDN and CDR2 FVKESK. There are 12 residues in the CDR3. DNA for the CDR3: TGTCCAGAGGGGGCGATGAAGGAGACCCAGTACTTC. It specifies CPEGAMKETQYF.

The chain links TRBV12-3 or TRBV12-4 to TRBJ2-3; the match to TRBD2 covers 11 bases. This CDR3 is built from 17 residues. Unmatched junction bases numbered 12, after V lost 6 bases and J lost 4 bases. CDR3 residues: CASSATSSGRSPDTQYF. The CDR3 DNA follows: TGTGCCAGCAGCGCTACCTCTAGCGGGAGGTCTCCAGATACGCAGTATTTT.

The chain recombines TRBV5-1 with TRBJ1-1, with D possibly being TRBD1 (6 bases). Germline V gives CDR1 SGHRS, CDR2 YFSETQ. This CDR3 has 13 amino acids. V was pared by 2 bases and J by 4 bases, with 9 bases between. CDR3 nucleotide sequence: TGCGCCAGCAGCTTAAACAGGGTCACTGAAGCTTTCTTT. Encoded protein: CASSLNRVTEAFF.

This sequence joins TRBV4-1 and TRBJ1-2; 10 bases agree with TRBD1. Germline CDR1 MGHRA, CDR2 YSYEKL. V dropped 2 bases and J dropped 5; count of bases not matched to a gene: 5. This CDR3 is 15 amino acids long. CDR3 sequence reads: CASSQRGTGVYGYTF. The CDR3 DNA sequence: TGCGCCAGCAGCCAACGTGGGACAGGGGTTTATGGCTACACCTTC.

The rearrangement joins TRBV7-8 to TRBJ2-1; D unresolved. The CDR3 is 15 residues long. Germline V CDR1 and CDR2: SGHVS, FQNEAQ. V lost 0 bases and J 8 bases, leaving 14 bases between the germline ends. Written as DNA, the CDR3 is TGTGCCAGCAGCTTAGCCTGGAGCCTAGATCATGAGCAGTTCTTC. It translates to CASSLAWSLDHEQFF.

The chain links TRBV5-1 to TRBJ2-1, with 9 bases fitting TRBD2. Germline V lookup: CDR1 SGHRS, CDR2 YFSETQ. The CDR3 is 15 amino acids. Trimming removed 0 bases from V and 10 bases from J; junction bases left unmatched: 8. The chain's CDR3 is CASSLGGLAVREQFF. The CDR3 DNA reads TGCGCCAGCAGCTTGGGGGGACTAGCCGTGAGGGAGCAGTTCTTC.

The J gene is TRBJ1-5, the V gene TRBV20-1; tentative D call: TRBD1 (5 bases). The CDR3 runs to 16 residues. V was cut by 6 bases and J by 0 bases, with 18 bases left in between. Germline V gene lookup returns CDR1 DFQATT and CDR2 SNEGSKA (reference sequence). For the CDR3, the DNA is TGCAGTGCGCCTAACATCCAGGGTTATAGCAATCAGCCCCAGCATTTT. Translated, it gives CSAPNIQGYSNQPQHF.

This rearrangement joins TRBV28 to TRBJ2-1; the D gene could be TRBD1 or TRBD2 (5 bases each). This CDR3 has 13 residues. The V gene's germline CDR1 is MDHEN and CDR2 SYDVKM. Trimming pared 11 bases from V and 7 bases from J, leaving 18 bases between. The CDR3, as DNA: TGTGCCGGAGGTTTGGACAAAACGAATGAGCAGTTCTTC. Translated, it gives CAGGLDKTNEQFF.

This rearrangement joins TRBV25-1 to TRBJ2-5, with D hard to call. The CDR3 contains 15 residues. From germline, CDR1 is MGHDK and CDR2 SYGVNS. The V gene lost 2 bases and the J gene lost 3 bases, with 13 bases spanning the gap. CDR3 nucleotide sequence: TGTGCCAGCAGTGAAGATACCTCGGGTGAAGAGACCCAGTACTTC. It specifies CASSEDTSGEETQYF.

This chain uses TRBV12-3 or TRBV12-4 with TRBJ2-7, with TRBD1 matching 11 bases. Trimming cost V 3 bases and J 7 bases; bases outside gene matches: 8. The CDR3 covers 15 residues. As DNA, the CDR3 is TGTGCCAGCAGTTTGTGGGACAGGGGGACGGGAGAGCAGTACTTC. It is translated as CASSLWDRGTGEQYF.

The V and J genes are TRBV7-8 and TRBJ1-1, with D possibly matching TRBD1 (5 bases). In germline, CDR1 is SGHVS, CDR2 FQNEAQ. With 7 bases removed from V and 5 bases from J, the gap between germline ends came to 17 bases. The length of the CDR3 is 14 residues. The CDR3 bases are TGTGCCAGCACCCGCATAGGGGAACAAACTGAAGCTTTCTTT. This sequence encodes CASTRIGEQTEAFF.

The chain combines TRBV2 with TRBJ1-4, with a possible D match to TRBD1 (6 bases). CDR1 and CDR2 from the germline V gene are SNHLY and FYNNEI. This CDR3 contains 12 residues. The ends were cut back, 7 bases at V and 6 bases at J, with 9 bases in the middle. This CDR3 reads CASNRDDEKLFF. In DNA, the CDR3 is TGTGCCAGCAACAGGGATGATGAAAAACTGTTTTTT.

The rearrangement links TRBV2 to TRBJ2-2, with TRBD2 matching 9 bases. The germline gives CDR1 SNHLY, CDR2 FYNNEI. The V and J ends lost 11 bases and 4 bases, in that order; junction bases with no gene match: 14. The CDR3 is 16 residues long. In nucleotides, the CDR3 is TGTGCCCAGGCGGGTAGCGGGAGTCCGTTCACCGGGGAGCTGTTTTTT. It translates to CAQAGSGSPFTGELFF.

The gene calls are TRBV4-1 and TRBJ2-1, with 7 bases aligning to TRBD1. The ends lost 6 bases at V and 3 bases at J; junction bases unmatched: 2. This CDR3 has 13 amino acids. Germline lookup yields CDR1 MGHRA and CDR2 YSYEKL. CDR3 residues: CASRGTVYNEQFF. The CDR3 coding sequence is TGCGCCAGCAGGGGGACAGTCTACAATGAGCAGTTCTTC.

The genes are TRBV20-1 and TRBJ2-5; tentative D call: TRBD1 (5 bases). The CDR3 contains 15 residues. Germline V gives CDR1 DFQATT, CDR2 SNEGSKA (reference sequence). The V gene lost 5 bases and the J gene lost 5 bases, with 21 bases spanning the gap. CDR3 sequence reads: CSADSSGRTVETQYF. CDR3 coding DNA: TGCAGTGCTGACAGCTCGGGCAGAACCGTGGAGACCCAGTACTTC.

The chain is built from TRBV18 and TRBJ2-1, with 7 bases matching TRBD2. Unmatched junction bases numbered 9, after V lost 3 bases and J lost 7 bases. The CDR3 sequence is 15 residues long. CDR1 is KGHSH, CDR2 LQKENI, per germline. The CDR3 DNA follows: TGTGCCAGCTCACCGTCTAGCAGCGGGGTAAATGAGCAGTTCTTC. Protein: CASSPSSSGVNEQFF.

The chain is built from TRBV9 and TRBJ1-1; the D is unclear. Germline-derived CDR1 and CDR2 are SGDLS and YYNGEE. This CDR3 spans 13 amino acids. The V gene lost 0 bases and the J gene lost 5 bases, with 8 bases spanning the gap. CDR3 bases: TGTGCCAGCAGCGTAGGGAGGGAGACTGAAGCTTTCTTT. The encoded protein is CASSVGRETEAFF.

This sequence joins TRBV7-9 and TRBJ2-7; D not certain. V gave up 5 bases and J gave up 9 bases, with 17 bases separating them. The CDR3 length is 13 residues. The V gene's germline CDR1 is SEHNR and CDR2 FQNEAQ (reference sequence). DNA of the CDR3: TGTGCCAGCAGCCCAGTCTCTGGCAGTGGGCAGTACTTC. It codes for CASSPVSGSGQYF.

The rearrangement links TRBV24-1 to TRBJ2-6; D unclear. The CDR3 runs to 18 residues. Germline V CDR1 and CDR2: KGHDR, SFDVKD. V was pared by 0 bases and J by 0 bases, with 11 bases between. The CDR3 region is CATSDLAVKSSGANVLTF. Here the CDR3 DNA reads TGTGCCACCAGTGATTTGGCAGTGAAAAGCTCTGGGGCCAACGTCCTGACTTTC.

V and J are TRBV12-3 or TRBV12-4 and TRBJ1-5; D remains ambiguous. This CDR3 comprises 13 residues. With 7 bases removed from V and 2 bases from J, the gap between germline ends came to 9 bases. Here the CDR3 DNA reads TGTGCCAGCACTCAGGACGGCAATCAGCCCCAGCATTTT. Protein: CASTQDGNQPQHF.